This TCR beta chain is from a study of T-cell memory formation after mild COVID-19. Findings and caveats of the study: Pre-infection memory already had some responding clones, implying cross-reactive memory joined.

Between the trimmed V and J ends, which lost 4 bases and 5 bases, there was a span of 11 bases. The CDR3 covers 14 residues. This clonotype has more than one count but fewer than ten. Its antigen is undetermined. Using its own MiXCR run on the 5' RACE reads, TCRdb lists one record per CDR3 protein. Found here are about 560,000 distinct CDR3 sequences, 15% to 20% of them singletons; the top ten hold roughly 8%. V usage is TRBV23-1 and J usage is TRBJ2-2; no reliable D call. TRBV23-1 is treated as an ORF (open reading frame) with a function not yet certain. This clonotype originated in an adult woman who had mild COVID-19 (a few samples of this study predate the infection). Cell type and time point are not known. Sequencing was done on a sample of PBMCs or a T cell subset sorted from them (not recorded which). The CDR3 is CASSLYSTTGELFF. CDR3 sequence (DNA): TGCGCCAGCAGTCTCTACAGTACTACCGGGGAGCTGTTTTTT.